This T cell receptor (beta chain) emerged from a study of cytomegalovirus exposure and HLA in healthy donors. Study findings and constraints: Analysis performed later showed TCR beta chains linked to HLA being more clonally expanded than equally common others. It emerged from a later analysis that several of the most significant clusters appeared to be linked to common viral pathogens. In a later analysis, TCR association rates varied by HLA locus: DRB1 most, HLA-C fewest. TRBV6-2, TRBV6-3 and some other V segments were excluded as indistinguishable.

The germline V gene has CDR1 MNHNY and CDR2 SVGAGI (reference sequence). Trimming took off 0 bases at V and 1 base at J, with 6 bases between the two ends. This CDR3 is 14 amino acids long. To note about this clone: Its antigen is unidentified.

The study ran its PCR with 60 Vbeta and 13 Jbeta primers. Generated by immunoSEQ multiplex PCR, the TCRdb table keeps only in-frame clones and is missing some. Of more than 90,000 clones in the sample, about 75% were seen once. This TCR derives from a man aged 50-60 years in good health and CMV-seronegative. The chain carries TRBV6-6 and TRBJ2-5, with unresolved D. What was sequenced was PBMCs. The CDR3 region is CASSYSGVQETQYF. The CDR3 nucleotides read TGTGCCAGCAGTTACTCGGGCGTCCAAGAGACCCAGTACTTC.